This T cell receptor beta chain was obtained from a study of shared clonotypes between healthy human individuals. General observations from the study: Read depth was anticipated to influence clonotype sharing among donors. Larger estimated richness was generally seen in naive subsets than in memory subsets. Against clonotypes common to all four donors, non-shared ones had lower generation probabilities.

Turning to this clone: Its cognate antigen is unknown.

Germline trimming cut 5 bases from V and 4 bases from J; bases unmatched to any gene: 7. The CDR3 has 14 amino acids. Looked up from germline, CDR1 is SGHDT and CDR2 is YYEEEE. The naive CD8 population came from CD45RO-negative cells selected for CCR7, without terminally differentiated effector memory CD45RA+ cells. Sequenced by immunoSEQ multiplex PCR; TCRdb stores in-frame clones only, minus some. The sample includes about 870,000 clones, approximately 92% seen only once; the top ten take about 24%. The J gene is TRBJ2-7, the V gene TRBV5-6, with TRBD1 matching 9 bases. The TCR comes from a man aged 25 to 40 in good health. Material for sequencing was naive CD8+ T cells sorted from blood. The CDR3 nucleotides are TGTGCCAGCAGTTCCGGGACAGGGCTATACGAGCAGTACTTC. Protein sequence: CASSSGTGLYEQYF.